This T cell receptor (beta chain) is drawn from a study of blood T cell repertoires in COVID-19. As for the study in general: In each case, the material was cDNA or gDNA derived from T cells, B-cell-depleted T cells, or PBMCs.

In the source study's methods: Amplification with reference gene primers provided the estimates of nucleated cell counts. Sequencing used immunoSEQ multiplex PCR; TCRdb keeps in-frame clones, though not all of them. The DNA gave D and trimming, while V, J and clone size come from that table. The sample carries 450,000 or so clones, roughly 91% recorded once. Germline CDR1 and CDR2: LNHNV and YYDKDF (reference sequence). CDR3 length: 14 residues. The V segment lost 1 base and the J segment 8 bases; nucleotides outside the gene matches: 7. The V and J genes are TRBV15 and TRBJ1-2; 7 nucleotides align to TRBD1. The source material was PBMCs or T cells enriched from blood (not recorded which). The sequence came from a young man who had recovered from COVID-19. This CDR3 is CATSRADRAAGYTF. The CDR3 region has the DNA TGTGCCACCAGCAGAGCTGACAGGGCCGCCGGCTACACCTTC.